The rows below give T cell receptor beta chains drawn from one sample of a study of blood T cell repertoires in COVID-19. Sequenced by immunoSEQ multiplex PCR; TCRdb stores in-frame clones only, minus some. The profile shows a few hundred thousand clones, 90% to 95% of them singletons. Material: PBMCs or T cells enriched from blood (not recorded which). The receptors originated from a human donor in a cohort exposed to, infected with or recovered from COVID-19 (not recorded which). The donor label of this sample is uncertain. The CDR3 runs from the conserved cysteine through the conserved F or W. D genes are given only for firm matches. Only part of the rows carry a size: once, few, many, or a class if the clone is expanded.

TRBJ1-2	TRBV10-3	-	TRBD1	TGTGCCAGCCGTCCCGGGACAGGGGTAGAAGGCTACACCTTC	CASRPGTGVEGYTF
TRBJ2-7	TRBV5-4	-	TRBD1	TGTGCCAGCAGCTTGAGGACAGGGGGCTCGTGGGAGCAGTACTTC	CASSLRTGGSWEQYF
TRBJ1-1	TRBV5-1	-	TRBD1	TGCGCCAGCAGCTTCACAGGGGGCCCCGAAGCTTTCTTT	CASSFTGGPEAFF
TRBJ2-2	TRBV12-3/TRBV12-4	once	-	TGTGCCAGCACCCCAAAGGGGCGGGGGGAGCTGTTTTTT	CASTPKGRGELFF
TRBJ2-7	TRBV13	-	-	TGTGCCAGCAGCTTAGGCCCCAGGGGCCACGAGCAGTACTTC	CASSLGPRGHEQYF
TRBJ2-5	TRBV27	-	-	TGTGCCAGCAGTTTCTTACAGGGACCAGCAGAGACCCAGTACTTC	CASSFLQGPAETQYF
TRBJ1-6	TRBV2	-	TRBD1	TGTGCCAGCAGTGAGGTCGGGACAGGCACTTCACCCCTCCACTTT	CASSEVGTGTSPLHF
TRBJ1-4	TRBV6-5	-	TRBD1	TGTGCCAGCAGAATGACAGGGCGGCGTGAAAAACTGTTTTTT	CASRMTGRREKLFF
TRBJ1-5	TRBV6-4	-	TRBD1	TGTGCCAGCAGCGAAGGCTCAGGGGGTCGTAGCAATCAGCCCCAGCATTTT	CASSEGSGGRSNQPQHF
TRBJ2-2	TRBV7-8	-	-	TGTGCCAGCAGCTCACGGGGGTACACCGGGGAGCTGTTTTTT	CASSSRGYTGELFF
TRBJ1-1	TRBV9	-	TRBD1	TGTGCCAGCAGTCCCGGGACAGGGTCCAGGAACACTGAAGCTTTCTTT	CASSPGTGSRNTEAFF
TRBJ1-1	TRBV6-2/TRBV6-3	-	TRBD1	TGTGCCAGCAGTGACAGGGTGTTCGGTGAAGCTTTCTTT	CASSDRVFGEAFF
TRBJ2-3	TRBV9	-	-	TGTGCCAGCAGCGCGGGGGAGGGCACAGATACGCAGTATTTT	CASSAGEGTDTQYF
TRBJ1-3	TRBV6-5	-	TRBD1	TGTGCCAGCAGCCTCTTGACAGGGAGAGACACCATATATTTT	CASSLLTGRDTIYF
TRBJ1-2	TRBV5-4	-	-	TGTGCCAGCACTGGTCCGGGGAACTATGGCTACACCTTC	CASTGPGNYGYTF
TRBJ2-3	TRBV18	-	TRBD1	TGTGCCAGCTCACCCCCAGGGGGCAACACAGATACGCAGTATTTT	CASSPPGGNTDTQYF
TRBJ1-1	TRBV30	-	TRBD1	TGTGCCTGGACAGGGGGATGGACTGAAGCTTTCTTT	CAWTGGWTEAFF
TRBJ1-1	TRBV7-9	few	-	TGTGCCAGCAGCTTTGAGGCTGGCACTGAAGCTTTCTTT	CASSFEAGTEAFF
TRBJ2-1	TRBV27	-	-	TGTGCCAGCAGTTTTGGCGGGACAGTGGGATACAATGAGCAGTTCTTC	CASSFGGTVGYNEQFF
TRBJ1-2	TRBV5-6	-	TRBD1	TGTGCCAGCAGCTACCCGCCGGGACAGGGGCAACCGAGCGGCTACACCTTC	CASSYPPGQGQPSGYTF
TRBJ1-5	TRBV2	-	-	TGTGCCAGCTCCGACCACGGGAATAGCAATCAGCCCCAGCATTTT	CASSDHGNSNQPQHF
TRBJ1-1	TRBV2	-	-	TGTGCCAGCAGGACCGGGACTCAGAACACTGAAGCTTTCTTT	CASRTGTQNTEAFF
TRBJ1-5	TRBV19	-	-	TGTGCCAGTAGTCGGGAGGGCGGGCCCCAGCATTTT	CASSREGGPQHF
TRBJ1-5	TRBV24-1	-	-	TGTGCCACCAGTGATTCGGCTGGGGCAGGCAATCAGCCCCAGCATTTT	CATSDSAGAGNQPQHF
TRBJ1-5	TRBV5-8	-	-	TGTGCCAGCAGCCCGCAGGGTAGCAATCAGCCCCAGCATTTT	CASSPQGSNQPQHF
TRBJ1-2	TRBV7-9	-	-	TGTGCCAGCAGCTTAACCCCCACTTTATCGGGGTTGAGGGGCTACACCTTC	CASSLTPTLSGLRGYTF
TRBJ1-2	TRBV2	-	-	TGTGCCAGCAGTGAGGGGGCTCGGCAGGGGATGGAGGGCTACACCTTC	CASSEGARQGMEGYTF
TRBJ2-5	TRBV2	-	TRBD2	TGTGCCAGCAGTGACCCCCTAAGCCCTTACGGCGGGGGGGCCCGAGAGACCCAGTACTTC	CASSDPLSPYGGGARETQYF
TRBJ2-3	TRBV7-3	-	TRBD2	TGTGCCAGCAGCAAAGCGGGGGGGCTTACAGATACGCAGTATTTT	CASSKAGGLTDTQYF
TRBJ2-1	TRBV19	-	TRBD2	TGTGCCAGTAGTATCGGAAGGACTAGCGGGGCTCGCTCCTACAATGAGCAGTTCTTC	CASSIGRTSGARSYNEQFF
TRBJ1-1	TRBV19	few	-	TGTGCCAGTAGCCCGGCCCTGAGGGCTGAAGCTTTCTTT	CASSPALRAEAFF
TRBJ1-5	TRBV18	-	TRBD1	TGTGCCAGCTCACCCCCCCCGGGACAGGGTCTCGATCAGCCCCAGCATTTT	CASSPPPGQGLDQPQHF
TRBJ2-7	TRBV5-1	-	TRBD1	TGCGCCAGCAGCGGACAGGGGATCTACGAGCAGTACTTC	CASSGQGIYEQYF
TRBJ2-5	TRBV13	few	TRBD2	TGTGCCAGCAGCGTAACCGGGACTAGCGTGGGTGAGGAGACCCAGTACTTC	CASSVTGTSVGEETQYF
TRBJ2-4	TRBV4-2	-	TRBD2	TGTGCCAGCAGCCAAGAGGCGCGGGGGGGACAAAACATTCAGTACTTC	CASSQEARGGQNIQYF
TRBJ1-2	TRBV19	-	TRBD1	TGTGCCAGTAGTATGACAGGGGGCCTCTATGGCTACACCTTC	CASSMTGGLYGYTF
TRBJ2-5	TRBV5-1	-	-	TGCGCCAGCAGCTTCGGCGGGTACCAAGAGACCCAGTACTTC	CASSFGGYQETQYF
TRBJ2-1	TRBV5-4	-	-	TGTGCCAGCAGCTCGAGCCGGGAGTACAATGAGCAGTTCTTC	CASSSSREYNEQFF
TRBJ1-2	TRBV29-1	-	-	TGCAGCGTTGAGGGCTGGGCAGAAAATAATGGCTACACCTTC	CSVEGWAENNGYTF
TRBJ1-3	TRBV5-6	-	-	TGTGCCAGCAGCGGAAACCAGGCCAGGAGGAACACCATATATTTT	CASSGNQARRNTIYF
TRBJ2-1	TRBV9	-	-	TGTGCCAGCAGCGTATCCGAAACGGGGGGCGGGGATGAGCAGTTCTTC	CASSVSETGGGDEQFF
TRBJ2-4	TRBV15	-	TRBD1	TGTGCCACCATCGGACAGGGGTCAAAAAACATTCAGTACTTC	CATIGQGSKNIQYF
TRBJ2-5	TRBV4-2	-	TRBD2	TGTGCCAGCAGCCAGGAGCGGGGGGGCCAAGAGACCCAGTACTTC	CASSQERGGQETQYF
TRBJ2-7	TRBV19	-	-	TGTGCCAGTAGTGTGGACAGCCCGGCCTACGAGCAGTACTTC	CASSVDSPAYEQYF
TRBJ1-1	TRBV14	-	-	TGTGCCAGCAGCCAAGGGTTCGGGGATGGCACTGAAGCTTTCTTT	CASSQGFGDGTEAFF
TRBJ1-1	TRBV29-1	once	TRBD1	TGCAGCGTTGGCGAGCCGGACAGGACTCCTGAAGCTTTCTTT	CSVGEPDRTPEAFF